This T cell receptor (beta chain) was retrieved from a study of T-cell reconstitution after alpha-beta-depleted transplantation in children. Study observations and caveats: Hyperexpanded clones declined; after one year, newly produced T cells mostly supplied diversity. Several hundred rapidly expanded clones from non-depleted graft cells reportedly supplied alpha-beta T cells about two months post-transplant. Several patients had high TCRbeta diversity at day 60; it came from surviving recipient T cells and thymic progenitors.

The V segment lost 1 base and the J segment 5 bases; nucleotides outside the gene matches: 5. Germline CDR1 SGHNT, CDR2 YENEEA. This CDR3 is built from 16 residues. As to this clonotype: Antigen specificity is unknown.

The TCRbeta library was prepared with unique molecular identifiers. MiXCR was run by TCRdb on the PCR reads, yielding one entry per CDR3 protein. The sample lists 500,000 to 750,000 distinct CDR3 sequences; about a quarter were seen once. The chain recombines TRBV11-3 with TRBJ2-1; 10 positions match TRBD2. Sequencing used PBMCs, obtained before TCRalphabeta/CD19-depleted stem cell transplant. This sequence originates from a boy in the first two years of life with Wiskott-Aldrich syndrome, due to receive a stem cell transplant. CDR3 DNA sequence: TGTGCCAGCAGCTTAGGAGGGCTAGCGGGAGACAATGAGCAGTTCTTC. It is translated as CASSLGGLAGDNEQFF.